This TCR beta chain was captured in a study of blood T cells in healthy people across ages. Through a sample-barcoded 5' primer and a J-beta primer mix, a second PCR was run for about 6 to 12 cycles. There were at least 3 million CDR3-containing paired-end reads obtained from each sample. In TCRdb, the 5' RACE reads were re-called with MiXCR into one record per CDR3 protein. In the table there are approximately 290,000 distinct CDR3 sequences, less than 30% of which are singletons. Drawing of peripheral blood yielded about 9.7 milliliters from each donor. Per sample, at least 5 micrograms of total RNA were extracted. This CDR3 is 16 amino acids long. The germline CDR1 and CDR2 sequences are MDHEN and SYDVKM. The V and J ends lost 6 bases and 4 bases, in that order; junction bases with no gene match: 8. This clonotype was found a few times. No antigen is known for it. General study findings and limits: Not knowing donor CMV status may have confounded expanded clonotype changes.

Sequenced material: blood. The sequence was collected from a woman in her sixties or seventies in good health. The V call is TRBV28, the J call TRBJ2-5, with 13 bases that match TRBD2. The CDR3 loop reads CASSRGLAGVSETQYF. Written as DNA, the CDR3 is TGTGCCAGCAGCCGCGGACTAGCGGGAGTGTCAGAGACCCAGTACTTC. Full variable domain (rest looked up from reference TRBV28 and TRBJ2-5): DVKVTQSSRYLVKRTGEKVFLECVQDMDHENMFWYRQDPGLGLRLIYFSYDVKMKEKGDIPEGYSVSREKKERFSLILESASTNQTSMYLCASSRGLAGVSETQYFGPGTRLLVL.